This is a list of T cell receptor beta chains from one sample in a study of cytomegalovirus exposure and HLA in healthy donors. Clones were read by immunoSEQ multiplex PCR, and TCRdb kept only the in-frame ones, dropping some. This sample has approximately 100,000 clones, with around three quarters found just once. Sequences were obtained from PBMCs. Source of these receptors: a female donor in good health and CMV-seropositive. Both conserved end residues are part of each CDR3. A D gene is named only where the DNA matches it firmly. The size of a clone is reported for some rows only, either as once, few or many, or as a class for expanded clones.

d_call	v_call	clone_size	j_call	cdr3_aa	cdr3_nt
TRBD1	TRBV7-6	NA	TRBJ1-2	CASSQGDYGYTF	TGTGCCAGCAGTCAGGGGGACTATGGCTACACCTTC
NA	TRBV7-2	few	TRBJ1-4	CASSFRRSEKLFF	TGTGCCAGCAGCTTTAGGAGGTCTGAAAAACTGTTTTTT
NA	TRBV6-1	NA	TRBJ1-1	CASKPNTEAFF	TGTGCCAGCAAGCCCAACACTGAAGCTTTCTTT
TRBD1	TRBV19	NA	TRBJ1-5	CASSYSGQLYSNQPQHF	TGTGCCAGTAGTTACTCGGGACAGCTTTATAGCAATCAGCCCCAGCATTTT
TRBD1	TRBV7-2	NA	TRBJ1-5	CASSPDRMSNQPQHF	TGTGCCAGCAGCCCGGACAGGATGAGCAATCAGCCCCAGCATTTT
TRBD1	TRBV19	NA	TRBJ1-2	CASSTTDRGGGYTF	TGTGCCAGTAGTACCACGGACAGGGGAGGTGGCTACACCTTC
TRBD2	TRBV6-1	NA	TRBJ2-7	CASSEGSGRLYEQYF	TGTGCCAGCAGTGAAGGTAGCGGGAGGCTCTACGAGCAGTACTTC
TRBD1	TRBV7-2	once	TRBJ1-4	CASSPTGQGIKKLFF	TGTGCCAGCAGCCCCACTGGACAGGGAATTAAAAAACTGTTTTTT
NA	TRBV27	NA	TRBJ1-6	CASSLSAGGAYNSPLHF	TGTGCCAGCAGTTTATCGGCGGGTGGAGCCTATAATTCACCCCTCCACTTT
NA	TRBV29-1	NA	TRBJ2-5	CSVQQQETQYF	TGCAGCGTTCAACAGCAAGAGACCCAGTACTTC
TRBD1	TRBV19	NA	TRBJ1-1	CASGRQGPTEAFF	TGTGCCAGTGGTAGACAGGGGCCCACTGAAGCTTTCTTT
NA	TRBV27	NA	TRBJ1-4	CASSLAGNEKLFF	TGTGCCAGCAGTTTAGCGGGGAATGAAAAACTGTTTTTT
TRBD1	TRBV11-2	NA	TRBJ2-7	CASRRAGTGEYEQYF	TGTGCCAGCAGACGAGCCGGGACAGGGGAATACGAGCAGTACTTC
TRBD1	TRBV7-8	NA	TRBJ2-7	CASSLIWGQGYEQYF	TGTGCCAGCAGCTTAATTTGGGGACAGGGCTACGAGCAGTACTTC
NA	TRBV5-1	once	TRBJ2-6	CASSSTTGFSGANVLTF	TGCGCCAGCAGCTCCACGACAGGCTTCTCTGGGGCCAACGTCCTGACTTTC
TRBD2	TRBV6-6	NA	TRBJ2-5	CASRLAGGGETQYF	TGTGCCAGCAGGCTAGCGGGAGGCGGGGAGACCCAGTACTTC
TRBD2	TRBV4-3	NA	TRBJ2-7	CASSQVMSGGRSYEQYF	TGCGCCAGCAGCCAAGTGATGAGCGGGGGCCGTTCCTACGAGCAGTACTTC
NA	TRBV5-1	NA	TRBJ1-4	CASSLGGQEREKLFF	TGCGCCAGCAGCTTGGGCGGGCAGGAGAGAGAAAAACTGTTTTTT
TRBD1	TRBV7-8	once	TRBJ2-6	CASSLALGTGNFPGANVLTF	TGTGCCAGCAGCTTAGCGTTAGGGACAGGAAACTTTCCTGGGGCCAACGTCCTGACTTTC
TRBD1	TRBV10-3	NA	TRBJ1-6	CAVGQGEYNSPLHF	TGTGCCGTTGGCCAGGGGGAATATAATTCACCCCTCCACTTT
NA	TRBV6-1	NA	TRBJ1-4	CASSAVWGREDEKLFF	TGTGCCAGCAGTGCCGTGTGGGGGAGGGAGGATGAAAAACTGTTTTTT
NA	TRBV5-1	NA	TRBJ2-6	CASSLVGTPGTGANVLTF	TGCGCCAGCAGCTTGGTGGGGACTCCGGGAACCGGGGCCAACGTCCTGACTTTC
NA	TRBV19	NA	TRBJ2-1	CASSLGGDSYNEQFF	TGTGCCAGTAGTTTAGGGGGGGACTCCTACAATGAGCAGTTCTTC
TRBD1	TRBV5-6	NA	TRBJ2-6	CASSFVRDRFSGANVLTF	TGTGCCAGCAGCTTCGTTCGGGACAGGTTCTCTGGGGCCAACGTCCTGACTTTC
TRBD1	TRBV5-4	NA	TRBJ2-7	CASSFGDRPYEQYF	TGTGCCAGCAGCTTTGGGGACAGGCCCTACGAGCAGTACTTC
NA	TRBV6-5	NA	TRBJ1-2	CASSTGGGYTF	TGTGCCAGCAGTACGGGGGGCGGCTACACCTTC
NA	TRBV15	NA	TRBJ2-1	CATSSFGWKGGRSYNEQFF	TGTGCCACCAGCTCCTTTGGGTGGAAGGGGGGGCGCTCCTACAATGAGCAGTTCTTC
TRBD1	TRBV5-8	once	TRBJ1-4	CASSKGQGAQINEKLFF	TGTGCCAGCAGCAAAGGACAGGGGGCGCAAATTAATGAAAAACTGTTTTTT
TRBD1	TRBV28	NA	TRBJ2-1	CASSTGSQGAYNEQFF	TGTGCCAGCAGTACGGGGTCACAGGGGGCCTACAATGAGCAGTTCTTC
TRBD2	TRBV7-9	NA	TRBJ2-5	CASSPRTSGETQYF	TGTGCCAGCAGCCCGCGAACTAGCGGAGAGACCCAGTACTTC
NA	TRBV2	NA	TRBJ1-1	CASNPPGTEAFF	TGTGCCAGCAATCCGCCCGGGACTGAAGCTTTCTTT
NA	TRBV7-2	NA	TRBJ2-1	CASSLVGVGVNNEQFF	TGTGCCAGCAGCTTAGTCGGGGTCGGGGTGAACAATGAGCAGTTCTTC
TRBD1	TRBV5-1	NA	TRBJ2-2	CASSSGTGWTGELFF	TGCGCCAGCAGCTCCGGGACAGGGTGGACCGGGGAGCTGTTTTTT
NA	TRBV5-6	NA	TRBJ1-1	CASSLRGGVMNTEAFF	TGTGCCAGCAGCTTGAGGGGTGGGGTCATGAACACTGAAGCTTTCTTT
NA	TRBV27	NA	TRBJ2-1	CASSLRGVWGESYNEQFF	TGTGCCAGCAGTTTAAGAGGGGTTTGGGGGGAGTCCTACAATGAGCAGTTCTTC
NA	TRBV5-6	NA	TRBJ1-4	CASSLWGATNEKLFF	TGTGCCAGCAGCTTGTGGGGGGCAACTAATGAAAAACTGTTTTTT
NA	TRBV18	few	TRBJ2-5	CASSPPSAIWETQYF	TGTGCCAGCTCACCGCCTAGCGCGATTTGGGAGACCCAGTACTTC
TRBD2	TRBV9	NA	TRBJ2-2	CASSPRGDVSGELFF	TGTGCCAGCAGCCCGCGGGGGGATGTGTCCGGGGAGCTGTTTTTT
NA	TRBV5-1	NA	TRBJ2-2	CASNPGDSTGELFF	TGCGCCAGCAACCCAGGGGATAGCACCGGGGAGCTGTTTTTT
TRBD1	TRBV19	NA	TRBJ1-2	CASSRPGQEVSYGYTF	TGTGCCAGTAGCAGGCCCGGACAGGAAGTCTCCTATGGCTACACCTTC
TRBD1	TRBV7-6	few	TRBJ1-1	CASSFPGTGGDTEAFF	TGTGCCAGCAGCTTCCCCGGGACAGGAGGAGACACTGAAGCTTTCTTT
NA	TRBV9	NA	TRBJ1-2	CASSLGSLYGYTF	TGTGCCAGCAGCCTGGGGAGTCTCTATGGCTACACCTTC
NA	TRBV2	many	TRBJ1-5	CASSEGQLSNQPQHF	TGTGCCAGCAGTGAAGGACAGCTGTCCAATCAGCCCCAGCATTTT
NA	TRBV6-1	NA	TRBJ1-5	CASRVQNQPQHF	TGTGCCAGCAGGGTACAGAATCAGCCCCAGCATTTT
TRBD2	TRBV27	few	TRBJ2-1	CASCTSGGLAGINNEQFF	TGTGCCAGCTGTACTAGCGGGGGGCTGGCCGGAATAAACAATGAGCAGTTCTTC
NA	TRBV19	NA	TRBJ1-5	CASSIAPQQGAHF	TGTGCCAGTAGTATAGCCCCCCAACAGGGAGCGCATTTT